Following are 20 T cell receptor beta chains from one sample sequenced in a study of blood T cell repertoires in COVID-19 (dated by TCRdb to about 2020). Libraries were constructed by the immunoSEQ multiplex PCR assay. The immuneACCESS repertoire file appears here via TCRdb, limited to in-frame rearrangements. These files lack a portion of the clones; in checked studies, under half of the deficit traces to unresolved V genes, and the cause of the others is not known. This sample gives about 210,000 clones in total; 70% to 90% of them show up just once. Clones ranked in the top ten supply roughly 0.7% of the sample. Sequencing was done on a sample of peripheral blood. The source of these receptors is a man aged 40-55 years with acute or convalescent COVID-19.

The J gene is TRBJ2-2, the V gene TRBV30, with 11 bases matching TRBD2. Germline assignment: CDR1 GTSNPN and CDR2 SVGIG (reference sequence). V shed 2 bases, J shed 5 bases, and the junction held 7 bases outside the gene matches. The CDR3 loop spans 16 amino acids. CDR3 coding DNA: TGTGCCTGGAGTTCGCCGGGACTAGCGGTGACCGGGGAGCTGTTTTTT. Translating it yields CAWSSPGLAVTGELFF.

This clone has just one count. The DNA of the CDR3 is TGTGCCAGCAGCCCGCAGAGCGGGAGGTTCTCCTACGAGCAGTACTTC. Encoded protein: CASSPQSGRFSYEQYF. This chain uses TRBV11-2 with TRBJ2-7, with 9 bases identical to TRBD2. Germline CDR1 reads SGHAT; CDR2 reads FQNNGV. The CDR3 covers 16 residues. After removal of 5 bases from V and 0 bases from J, the junction contained 8 bases not matched to a gene. The variable domain in full, with the rest retrieved from reference TRBV11-2 and TRBJ2-7, is EAGVAQSPRYKIIEKRQSVAFWCNPISGHATLYWYQQILGQGPKLLIQFQNNGVVDDSQLPKDRFSAERLKGVDSTLKIQPAKLEDSAVYLCASSPQSGRFSYEQYFGPGTRLTVT.

The chain has TRBV6-6 and TRBJ1-2; 11 bases are shared with TRBD1. CDR1 and CDR2 (germline): MNHNY, SVGAGI (reference sequence). The V segment lost 2 bases and the J segment 4 bases; nucleotides outside the gene matches: 3. The CDR3 consists of 15 residues. The CDR3 protein is CASSYVDRGLYGYTF. The CDR3 nucleotides read TGTGCCAGCAGTTACGTGGACAGGGGGCTCTATGGCTACACCTTC.

This chain connects TRBV6-5 to TRBJ2-1, with D perhaps matching TRBD2 (5 bases). Trimming stripped 2 bases from V and 2 bases from J, with 7 bases between. The CDR3 extends over 14 amino acids. Per germline, CDR1 MNHEY and CDR2 SVGAGI. CDR3 sequence (DNA): TGTGCCAGCAGTTACACGGGGACCTACAATGAGCAGTTCTTC. Translated: CASSYTGTYNEQFF.

The chain links TRBV2 to TRBJ1-5, with TRBD1 identical over 7 bases. After removal of 9 bases from V and 3 bases from J, the junction contained 2 bases not matched to a gene. The CDR3 totals 12 residues. The V gene's germline CDR1 is SNHLY and CDR2 FYNNEI. CDR3 loop: CASQGDNQPQHF. The CDR3 bases are TGTGCCAGTCAGGGGGACAATCAGCCCCAGCATTTT.

The chain uses TRBV7-9 and TRBJ2-3, with 8 positions matching TRBD1. Germline CDR1 is SEHNR and CDR2 is FQNEAQ (reference sequence). The CDR3 consists of 15 residues. The trim removed 1 base at V and 4 bases at J, leaving 4 bases unmatched. The CDR3 DNA follows: TGTGCCAGCAGCTTAGGAGGACAGGGTCCAGATACGCAGTATTTT. This sequence encodes CASSLGGQGPDTQYF.

The rearrangement uses TRBV4-2 and TRBJ1-1; D is possibly TRBD1 (5 bases). Germline CDR1 LGHNA, CDR2 YNFKEQ. This CDR3 has 15 residues. With 0 bases removed from V and 1 base from J, the gap between germline ends came to 9 bases. For the CDR3, the DNA is TGTGCCAGCAGCCAAGAACGGGGGGGGAACACTGAAGCTTTCTTT. Protein sequence: CASSQERGGNTEAFF.

There are a few counts of this clone. The genes are TRBV19 and TRBJ2-7; 10 bases line up with TRBD2. Per the germline V gene, CDR1 is LNHDA and CDR2 is SQIVND (reference sequence). Trimming cost V 6 bases and J 3 bases; bases outside gene matches: 11. This CDR3 is built from 16 residues. CDR3 sequence: CASSDRTGLAVYEQYF. CDR3 DNA: TGTGCCAGTAGCGACAGGACCGGACTAGCGGTCTACGAGCAGTACTTC.

The chain has TRBV7-8 and TRBJ2-7; the match to TRBD1 covers 7 bases. In germline, CDR1 is SGHVS, CDR2 FQNEAQ. V was clipped by 4 bases and J by 3 bases; unmatched bases: 9. CDR3 length equals 15 residues. The CDR3, as DNA: TGTGCCAGCAGCTCCCCATCGACAGGGCGCTACGAGCAGTACTTC. Amino acids: CASSSPSTGRYEQYF.

V usage is TRBV28 and J usage is TRBJ2-2; 9 nucleotides align to TRBD1. Trimming removed 7 bases from V and 4 bases from J; junction bases left unmatched: 10. The germline gives CDR1 MDHEN, CDR2 SYDVKM. This CDR3 has 16 amino acids. CDR3 residues: CASTVDKTGGTGELFF. The DNA for the CDR3 is TGTGCCAGCACCGTTGATAAGACAGGGGGCACCGGGGAGCTGTTTTTT.

This clone was counted a single time. The chain has TRBV5-1 and TRBJ2-5, with D maybe TRBD2 (6 bases). This CDR3 spans 16 amino acids. V lost 3 bases and J 3 bases, leaving 18 bases between the germline ends. Germline-derived CDR1 and CDR2 are SGHRS and YFSETQ. CDR3 in DNA: TGCGCCAGCAGCTCAACGAAGGCCTCGGGGGAAGAGACCCAGTACTTC. Translated, it gives CASSSTKASGEETQYF.

This chain uses TRBV19 with TRBJ2-1; no reliable D call. The V gene lost 5 bases and the J gene lost 0 bases, with 11 bases spanning the gap. The CDR3 contains 15 residues. In germline, CDR1 is LNHDA, CDR2 SQIVND (reference sequence). The CDR3 nucleotides read TGTGCCAGTAGTCCAGACTCGAGCTCCTACAATGAGCAGTTCTTC. Translation gives CASSPDSSSYNEQFF.

The CDR3 bases are TGTGCCAGCAGCTTAGACCCAATGAACACTGAAGCTTTCTTT. It codes for CASSLDPMNTEAFF. The chain carries TRBV11-2 and TRBJ1-1; no reliable D call. This CDR3 region has 14 residues. Germline V lookup: CDR1 SGHAT, CDR2 FQNNGV. The ends were cut back, 0 bases at V and 0 bases at J, with 5 bases in the middle.

The gene calls are TRBV7-2 and TRBJ2-7; 7 nucleotides match TRBD1. The CDR3 totals 15 residues. Germline values: CDR1 SGHTA, CDR2 FQGNSA. J gave up 5 bases and V 4 bases, and 11 bases lay outside the gene matches. Here the CDR3 reads CASSYDRDPKNEQYF. The CDR3, as DNA: TGTGCCAGCAGCTATGACAGGGACCCCAAGAACGAGCAGTACTTC.

The CDR3, as DNA: TGTGCCAGCTCACTATTCCTGGCGGGAGAAGCTAATGAGCAGTTCTTC. It codes for CASSLFLAGEANEQFF. J is TRBJ2-1 and V is TRBV18; 7 nucleotides align to TRBD2. The CDR3 runs to 16 residues. Germline V gene sequence: CDR1 KGHSH, CDR2 LQKENI. V dropped 4 bases and J dropped 7; count of bases not matched to a gene: 13.

The rearrangement links TRBV5-1 to TRBJ2-1; 11 bases match TRBD2. V lost 3 bases to trimming and J lost 0 bases; unmatched junction nucleotides: 11. The germline gives CDR1 SGHRS, CDR2 YFSETQ. The CDR3 contains 19 residues. The CDR3: CASSSRTSGPLSSYNEQFF. The CDR3, as DNA: TGCGCCAGCAGCTCGAGGACTAGCGGGCCCTTGAGCTCCTACAATGAGCAGTTCTTC.

This clone has a handful of counts. The V gene is TRBV7-9, the J gene TRBJ1-1, with D maybe TRBD1 (6 bases). The CDR3 sequence is 13 residues long. CDR1 is SEHNR, CDR2 FQNEAQ, per germline (reference sequence). Deletions cut 5 bases from V and 7 bases from J, with 14 bases between. CDR3 residues: CASSPRGAVEAFF. CDR3 in DNA: TGTGCCAGCAGCCCTCGGGGGGCGGTTGAAGCTTTCTTT.

The rearrangement joins TRBV3-1 (or the pseudogene TRBV3-2) to TRBJ1-2; D is undetermined. The CDR3 spans 12 residues. V lost 1 base and J lost 8, with 8 bases in between. CDR1 is LGHDT, CDR2 YNNKEL, per germline (reference sequence). The CDR3: CASSQVTGGYTF. The CDR3 nucleotides read TGTGCCAGCAGCCAAGTGACGGGAGGCTACACCTTC.

This clone turned up a few times. The chain recombines TRBV13 with TRBJ2-7, with 9 nucleotides matching TRBD2. J was trimmed by 2 bases and V by 5 bases; bases with no gene match: 10. Germline loops: CDR1 PRHDT, CDR2 FYEKMQ (reference sequence). The CDR3 runs to 16 residues. CDR3 coding DNA: TGTGCCAGCAGCCTCCGTAGCGGGAGTGTAACCTACGAGCAGTACTTC. This translates into CASSLRSGSVTYEQYF.

The rearrangement links TRBV14 to TRBJ1-2, with a possible D match to TRBD1 (6 bases). Germline values: CDR1 SGHDN, CDR2 FVKESK. This CDR3 spans 15 amino acids. Between the trimmed V and J ends, which lost 1 base and 1 base, there was a span of 10 bases. As DNA, the CDR3 is TGTGCCAGCAGCCAAGCAGGGGCCGGTAACTATGGCTACACCTTC. Its protein product is CASSQAGAGNYGYTF.